The next 19 T cell receptor beta chains were all read from a single sample in a study of T cell responses to AZD1222 COVID-19 vaccine. Generated by immunoSEQ multiplex PCR, the TCRdb table keeps only in-frame clones and is missing some. Among around 140,000 clones listed, over 90% were seen once. Specimen: peripheral blood, collected 28 days after the second AZD1222 dose. These TCRs come from an adult who received the AZD1222 COVID-19 vaccine.

This chain uses TRBV5-6 with TRBJ2-2; 10 bases map to TRBD1. V trimming: 1 base; J trimming: 3 bases; junction bases outside the gene matches: 9. There are 18 residues in the CDR3. CDR1 is SGHDT, CDR2 YYEEEE, per germline. Here the CDR3 reads CASSLRDRGNPYTGELFF. CDR3 coding DNA: TGTGCCAGCAGCTTGAGGGACAGGGGAAATCCCTACACCGGGGAGCTGTTTTTT. Together with reference TRBV5-6 and TRBJ2-2, the CDR3 gives the full variable domain: DAGVTQSPTHLIKTRGQQVTLRCSPKSGHDTVSWYQQALGQGPQFIFQYYEEEERQRGNFPDRFSGHQFPNYSSELNVNALLLGDSALYLCASSLRDRGNPYTGELFFGEGSRLTVL.

As DNA, the CDR3 is TGTGCCAGCAGCCAAGAGTTCACCACTGAAGCTTTCTTT. Encoded protein: CASSQEFTTEAFF. V and J are TRBV3-1 (or the pseudogene TRBV3-2) and TRBJ1-1, with unresolved D. Trimming left V 0 bases short and J 4 bases short, with 6 bases between. The CDR3 covers 13 residues. The V gene's germline CDR1 is LGHDT and CDR2 YNNKEL (reference sequence).

The chain couples TRBV25-1 to TRBJ2-2; D gene uncertain. V was pared by 8 bases and J by 5 bases, with 12 bases between. This CDR3 has 13 amino acids. Germline V gives CDR1 MGHDK, CDR2 SYGVNS. The CDR3 DNA reads TGTGCCAGCTTGGCTGTAGGAACCGGGGAGCTGTTTTTT. Protein sequence: CASLAVGTGELFF.

About this clone itself: The same CDR3 can be traced to other DNA sequences in this sample. The chain has TRBV12-3 or TRBV12-4 and TRBJ1-5; 7 bases align to TRBD1. The V segment lost 6 bases and the J segment 3 bases; nucleotides outside the gene matches: 2. The CDR3 sequence is 13 residues long. CDR3 bases: TGTGCCAGCAGCGGACAGGACAATCAGCCCCAGCATTTT. It specifies CASSGQDNQPQHF.

The chain couples TRBV27 to TRBJ2-3; 9 nucleotides align to TRBD1. The CDR3 contains 15 residues. Losses at the gene ends were 4 bases for V and 6 bases for J; bases not matched to a gene: 8. CDR1 is MNHEY and CDR2 is SMNVEV in the germline V gene (reference sequence). CDR3 coding DNA: TGTGCCAGCAGTTACCGGGACAGGGTTGGGGATACGCAGTATTTT. Protein sequence: CASSYRDRVGDTQYF.

CDR3 loop: CASSQDFPGTYSNQPQHF. CDR3 sequence (DNA): TGTGCCAGCAGCCAAGATTTTCCGGGGACCTATAGCAATCAGCCCCAGCATTTT. This chain uses TRBV3-1 (or the pseudogene TRBV3-2) with TRBJ1-5, with a tentative D call TRBD1 (5 bases). Germline-derived CDR1 and CDR2 are LGHDT and YNNKEL (reference sequence). This CDR3 spans 18 amino acids. V was clipped by 0 bases and J by 0 bases, with 15 bases between them.

V gene TRBV6-1 combines with J gene TRBJ1-4; D not resolved. Germline CDR1 and CDR2: MNHNS and SASEGT. The CDR3 extends over 13 amino acids. V was cut by 2 bases and J by 11 bases, with 12 bases left in between. The CDR3 reads CASSEFPNVKLFF. CDR3 DNA sequence: TGTGCCAGCAGTGAATTCCCCAATGTGAAACTGTTTTTT.

The chain combines TRBV19 with TRBJ1-2, with a weak D call TRBD1 (5 bases). Per the germline V gene, CDR1 is LNHDA and CDR2 is SQIVND (reference sequence). V lost 6 bases and J lost 7, with 12 bases in between. There are 12 residues in the CDR3. DNA for the CDR3: TGTGCCAGTAGCCAGGGAGGCATTGGCTACACCTTC. Protein: CASSQGGIGYTF.

The chain recombines TRBV2 with TRBJ1-6; D is unclear. Trimming took off 2 bases at V and 10 bases at J, with 15 bases between the two ends. CDR1 is SNHLY and CDR2 is FYNNEI in the germline V gene. This CDR3 has 15 residues. The CDR3: CASSESVGFGSPLHF. In nucleotides, the CDR3 is TGTGCCAGCAGTGAATCGGTAGGGTTTGGCTCACCCCTCCACTTT. Complete variable domain (other parts from reference TRBV2 and TRBJ1-6): EPEVTQTPSHQVTQMGQEVILRCVPISNHLYFYWYRQILGQKVEFLVSFYNNEISEKSEIFDDQFSVERPDGSNFTLKIRSTKLEDSAMYFCASSESVGFGSPLHFGNGTRLTVT.

This rearrangement joins TRBV29-1 to TRBJ1-2; D perhaps matches TRBD1 (5 bases). Germline lookup yields CDR1 SQVTM and CDR2 ANQGSEA. CDR3 length: 11 amino acids. V was pared by 2 bases and J by 9 bases, with 10 bases between. In DNA form, the CDR3 reads TGCAGCGTTGAAAAGGGACCGAGCTACACCTTC. This sequence encodes CSVEKGPSYTF.

The chain has TRBV11-1 and TRBJ1-1, with D unclear. The CDR3 has 15 amino acids. The germline CDR1 and CDR2 sequences are SGHAT and FQDESV (reference sequence). The V end lost 5 bases, the J end lost 0 bases, and 13 bases lay between the germline ends. DNA of the CDR3: TGTGCCAGCAGCCTTTCCCCACTCATGAACACTGAAGCTTTCTTT. This translates into CASSLSPLMNTEAFF.

The V gene is TRBV7-2, the J gene TRBJ2-7; D is unresolved. In germline, CDR1 is SGHTA, CDR2 FQGNSA. The CDR3 totals 12 residues. V lost 5 bases and J 9 bases, leaving 14 bases between the germline ends. The CDR3 DNA reads TGTGCCAGCAGCAAAGAACGGCAGACGCAGTACTTC. Its protein product is CASSKERQTQYF.

The chain couples TRBV5-1 to TRBJ1-1; D unresolved. Looked up from germline, CDR1 is SGHRS and CDR2 is YFSETQ. Trimming took 5 bases from V and 0 from J, leaving 8 bases between them. The CDR3 runs 13 residues. The CDR3 region is CASRFKLNTEAFF. DNA for the CDR3: TGCGCCAGCAGGTTCAAATTGAACACTGAAGCTTTCTTT.

V and J are TRBV6-1 and TRBJ1-1, with D maybe TRBD1 (5 bases). The V end lost 0 bases, the J end lost 7 bases, and 12 bases lay between the germline ends. The CDR3 has 14 amino acids. Germline V gene data show CDR1 as MNHNS and CDR2 as SASEGT. CDR3 in DNA: TGTGCCAGCAGTGAAGCGGGAGGGGACGGTGAAGCTTTCTTT. This gives the protein CASSEAGGDGEAFF.

The chain combines TRBV27 with TRBJ1-2; D remains unclear. The CDR3 spans 16 residues. V was pared by 5 bases and J by 0 bases, with 16 bases between. Per germline, CDR1 MNHEY and CDR2 SMNVEV (reference sequence). CDR3 protein: CASSSGRLIANYGYTF. The DNA for the CDR3 is TGTGCCAGCAGTAGTGGACGTCTGATAGCTAACTATGGCTACACCTTC.

V and J are TRBV11-3 and TRBJ2-3; a possible D gene is TRBD1 (5 bases). V was shortened by 0 bases and J by 0 bases, with 19 bases between the two germline ends. Per germline, CDR1 SGHNT and CDR2 YENEEA. The CDR3 has 19 amino acids. The CDR3 spells CASSLDCHRPGGSTDTQYF. CDR3 bases: TGTGCCAGCAGCTTAGATTGTCACAGGCCAGGCGGAAGCACAGATACGCAGTATTTT.

The chain has TRBV7-9 and TRBJ1-1, with no clear D. The V end was cut by 10 bases, the J end by 0 bases, with 12 bases between. The germline V gene has CDR1 SEHNR and CDR2 FQNEAQ (reference sequence). The length of the CDR3 is 13 residues. CDR3 nucleotides: TGTGCCACCGCGAAGAGCATGAACACTGAAGCTTTCTTT. This sequence encodes CATAKSMNTEAFF.

This clone was detected once. The chain combines TRBV2 with TRBJ1-5; a possible D gene is TRBD1 (5 bases). The V end lost 1 base, the J end lost 7 bases, and 17 bases lay between the germline ends. The germline CDR1 and CDR2 sequences are SNHLY and FYNNEI. CDR3 size: 16 residues. CDR3 bases: TGTGCCAGCAGTGAAGGGGGTTTGGGGGTTACCCAGCCCCAGCATTTT. As protein: CASSEGGLGVTQPQHF.

CDR3 amino acids: CASSGFRDRLAYGYTF. The CDR3 DNA follows: TGTGCCAGCAGTGGATTCCGGGACAGGCTCGCTTATGGCTACACCTTC. The chain employs TRBV27 and TRBJ1-2; TRBD1 matches at 8 bases. The length of the CDR3 is 16 residues. Losses at the gene ends were 5 bases for V and 5 bases for J; bases not matched to a gene: 13. Germline loops: CDR1 MNHEY, CDR2 SMNVEV (reference sequence).